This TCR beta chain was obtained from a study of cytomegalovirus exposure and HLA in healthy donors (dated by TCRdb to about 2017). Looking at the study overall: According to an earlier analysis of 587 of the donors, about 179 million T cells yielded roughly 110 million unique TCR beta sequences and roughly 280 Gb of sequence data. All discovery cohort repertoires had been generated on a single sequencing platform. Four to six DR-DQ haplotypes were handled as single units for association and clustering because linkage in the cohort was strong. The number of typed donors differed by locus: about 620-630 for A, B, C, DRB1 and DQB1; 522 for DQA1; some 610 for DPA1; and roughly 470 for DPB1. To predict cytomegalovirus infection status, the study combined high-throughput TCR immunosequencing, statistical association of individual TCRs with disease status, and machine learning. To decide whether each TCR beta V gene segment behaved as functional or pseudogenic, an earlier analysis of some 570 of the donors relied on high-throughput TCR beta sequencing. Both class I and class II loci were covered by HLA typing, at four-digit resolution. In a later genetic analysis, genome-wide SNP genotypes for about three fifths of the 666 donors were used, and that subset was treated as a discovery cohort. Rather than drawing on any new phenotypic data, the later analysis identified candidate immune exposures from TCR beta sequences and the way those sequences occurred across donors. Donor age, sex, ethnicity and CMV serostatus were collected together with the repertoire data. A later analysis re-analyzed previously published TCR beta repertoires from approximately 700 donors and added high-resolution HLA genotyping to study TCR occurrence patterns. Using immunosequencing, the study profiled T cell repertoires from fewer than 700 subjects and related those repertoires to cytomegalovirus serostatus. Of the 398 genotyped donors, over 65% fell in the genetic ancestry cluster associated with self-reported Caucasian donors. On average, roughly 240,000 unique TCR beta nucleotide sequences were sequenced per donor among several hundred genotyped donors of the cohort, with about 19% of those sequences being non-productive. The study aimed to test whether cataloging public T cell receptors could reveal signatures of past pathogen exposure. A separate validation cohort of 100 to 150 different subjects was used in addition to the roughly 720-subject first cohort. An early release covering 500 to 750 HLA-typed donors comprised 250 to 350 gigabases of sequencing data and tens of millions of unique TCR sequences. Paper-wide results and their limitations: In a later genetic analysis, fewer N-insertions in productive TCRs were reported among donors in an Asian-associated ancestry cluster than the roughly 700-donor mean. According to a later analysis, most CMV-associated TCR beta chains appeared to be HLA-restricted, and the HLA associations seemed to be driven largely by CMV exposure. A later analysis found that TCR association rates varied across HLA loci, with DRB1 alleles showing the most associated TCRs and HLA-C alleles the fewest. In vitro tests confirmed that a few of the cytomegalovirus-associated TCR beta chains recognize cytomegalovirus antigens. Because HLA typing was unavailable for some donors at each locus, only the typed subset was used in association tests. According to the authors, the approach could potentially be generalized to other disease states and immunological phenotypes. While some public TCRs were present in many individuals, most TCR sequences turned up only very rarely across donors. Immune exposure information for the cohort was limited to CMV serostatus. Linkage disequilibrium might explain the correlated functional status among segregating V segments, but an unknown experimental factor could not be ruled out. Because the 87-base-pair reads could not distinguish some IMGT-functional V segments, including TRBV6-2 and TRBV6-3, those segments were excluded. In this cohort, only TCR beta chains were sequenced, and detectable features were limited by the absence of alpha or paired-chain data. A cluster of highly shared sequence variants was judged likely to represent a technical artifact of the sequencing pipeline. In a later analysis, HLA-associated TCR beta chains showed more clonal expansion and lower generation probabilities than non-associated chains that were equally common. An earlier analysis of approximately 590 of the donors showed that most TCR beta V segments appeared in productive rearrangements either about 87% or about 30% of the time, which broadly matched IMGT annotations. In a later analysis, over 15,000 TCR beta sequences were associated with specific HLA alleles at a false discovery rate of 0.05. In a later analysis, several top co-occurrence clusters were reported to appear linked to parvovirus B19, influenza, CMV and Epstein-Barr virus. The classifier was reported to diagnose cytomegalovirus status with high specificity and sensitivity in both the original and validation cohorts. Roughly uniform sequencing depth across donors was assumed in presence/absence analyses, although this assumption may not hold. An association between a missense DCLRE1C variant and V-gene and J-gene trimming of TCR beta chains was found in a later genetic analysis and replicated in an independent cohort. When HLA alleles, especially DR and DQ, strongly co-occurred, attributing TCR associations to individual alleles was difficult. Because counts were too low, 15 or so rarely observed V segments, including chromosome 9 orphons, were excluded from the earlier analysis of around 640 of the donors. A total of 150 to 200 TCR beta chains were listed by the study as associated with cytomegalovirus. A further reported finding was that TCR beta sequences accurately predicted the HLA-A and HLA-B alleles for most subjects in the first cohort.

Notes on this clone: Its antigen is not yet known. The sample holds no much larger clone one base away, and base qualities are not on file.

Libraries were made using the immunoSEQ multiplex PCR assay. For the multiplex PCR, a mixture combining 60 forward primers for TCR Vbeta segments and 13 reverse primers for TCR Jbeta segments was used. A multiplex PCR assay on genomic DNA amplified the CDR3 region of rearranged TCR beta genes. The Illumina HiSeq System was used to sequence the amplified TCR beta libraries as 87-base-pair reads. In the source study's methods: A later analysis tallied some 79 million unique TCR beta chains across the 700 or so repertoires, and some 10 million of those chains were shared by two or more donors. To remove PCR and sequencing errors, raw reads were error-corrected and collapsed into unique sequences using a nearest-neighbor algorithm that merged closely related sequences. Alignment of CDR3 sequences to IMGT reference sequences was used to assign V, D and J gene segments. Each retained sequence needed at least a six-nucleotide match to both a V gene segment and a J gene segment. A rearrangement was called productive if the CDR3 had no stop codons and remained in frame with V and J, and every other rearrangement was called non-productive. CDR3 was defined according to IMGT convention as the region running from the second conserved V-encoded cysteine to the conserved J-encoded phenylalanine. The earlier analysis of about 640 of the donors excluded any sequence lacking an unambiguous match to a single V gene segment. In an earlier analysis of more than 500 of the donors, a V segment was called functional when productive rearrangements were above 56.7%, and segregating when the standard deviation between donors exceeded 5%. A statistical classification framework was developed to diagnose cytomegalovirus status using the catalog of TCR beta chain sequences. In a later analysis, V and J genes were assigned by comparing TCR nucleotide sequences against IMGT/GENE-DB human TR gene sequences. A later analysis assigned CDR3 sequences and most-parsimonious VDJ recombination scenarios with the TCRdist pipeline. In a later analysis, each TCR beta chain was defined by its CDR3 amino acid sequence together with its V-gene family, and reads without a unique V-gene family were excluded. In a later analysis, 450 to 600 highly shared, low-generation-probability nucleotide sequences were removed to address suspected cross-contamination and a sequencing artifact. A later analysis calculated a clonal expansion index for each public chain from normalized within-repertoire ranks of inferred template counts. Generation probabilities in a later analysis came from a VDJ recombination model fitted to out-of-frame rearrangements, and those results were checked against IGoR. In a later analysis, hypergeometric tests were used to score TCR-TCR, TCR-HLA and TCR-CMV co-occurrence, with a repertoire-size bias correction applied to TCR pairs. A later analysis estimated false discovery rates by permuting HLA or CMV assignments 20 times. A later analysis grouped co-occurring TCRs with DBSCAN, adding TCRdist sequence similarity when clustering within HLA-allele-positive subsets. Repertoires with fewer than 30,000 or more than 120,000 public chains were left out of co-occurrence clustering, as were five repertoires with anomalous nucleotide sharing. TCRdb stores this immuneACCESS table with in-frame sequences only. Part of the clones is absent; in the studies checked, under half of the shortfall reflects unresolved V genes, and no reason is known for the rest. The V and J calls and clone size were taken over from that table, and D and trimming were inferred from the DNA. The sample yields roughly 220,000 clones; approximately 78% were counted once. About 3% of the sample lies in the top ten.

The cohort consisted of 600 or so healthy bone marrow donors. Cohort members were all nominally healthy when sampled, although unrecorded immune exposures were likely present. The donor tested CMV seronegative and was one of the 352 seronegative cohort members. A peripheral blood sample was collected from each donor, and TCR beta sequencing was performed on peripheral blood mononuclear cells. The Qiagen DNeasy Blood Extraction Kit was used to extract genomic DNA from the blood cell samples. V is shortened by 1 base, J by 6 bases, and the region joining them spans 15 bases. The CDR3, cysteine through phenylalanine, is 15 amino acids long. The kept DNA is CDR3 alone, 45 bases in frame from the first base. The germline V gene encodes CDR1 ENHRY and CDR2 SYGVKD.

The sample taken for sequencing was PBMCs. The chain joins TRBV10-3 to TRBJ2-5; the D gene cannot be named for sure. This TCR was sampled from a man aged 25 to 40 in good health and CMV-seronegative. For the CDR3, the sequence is CAISEFDGPSKTQYF. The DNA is TGTGCCATCAGTGAGTTCGATGGCCCCTCGAAGACCCAGTACTTC.